These 30 T cell receptor beta chains were sequenced from one sample in a study of human T cells and chemical hapten exposure. TCRdb re-called the RACE reads with MiXCR, one entry per CDR3 protein. The sample yields 350,000 to 450,000 distinct CDR3 sequences, 4.5% to 6% seen once. Sample time point: pre-sensitization, week 0. Treatment denoted: therapeutic diphenylcyclopropenone sensitization with weekly scalp DPC. This specimen was whole blood, taken in connection with sensitization to the hapten diphenylcyclopropenone (DPC). The receptors were sampled from a woman aged 45-60 years with alopecia areata. Some clones in this sample may be carry-over from other donors' samples.

This clonotype was picked up many times. The chain combines TRBV28 with TRBJ2-1, with D hard to call. This CDR3 has 15 residues. CDR1 is MDHEN, CDR2 SYDVKM, per germline. Deletions cut 6 bases from V and 0 bases from J, with 12 bases between. In DNA, the CDR3 is TGTGCCAGCAGGGACGTGGCGGCCTCCTACAATGAGCAGTTCTTC. Its translation is CASRDVAASYNEQFF.

This clonotype came up a few times. The V and J genes are TRBV14 and TRBJ1-1; D remains unclear. The germline V gene encodes CDR1 SGHDN and CDR2 FVKESK. Trimming shortened V by 3 bases and J by 1 base, and 6 bases separated the two germline ends. The CDR3 covers 13 residues. This chain's CDR3 is CASSQIPNTEAFF. The CDR3 DNA sequence: TGTGCCAGCAGCCAGATACCGAACACTGAAGCTTTCTTT.

This clonotype was seen at least ten times. The CDR3 sequence: CASSLYSALTGELFF. In nucleotides, the CDR3 is TGTGCCAGCAGCTTGTACAGCGCTTTGACCGGGGAGCTGTTTTTT. V usage is TRBV11-2 and J usage is TRBJ2-2, with unresolved D. Trimming pared 3 bases from V and 5 bases from J, leaving 13 bases between. The CDR3 has 15 residues. CDR1 is SGHAT, CDR2 FQNNGV, per germline.

This clonotype was recorded at least ten times. This chain joins TRBV6-2 or TRBV6-3 and TRBJ2-6, with D uncertain. The CDR3 length is 14 residues. Trimming cost V 1 base and J 0 bases, with 1 base left between them. Germline CDR1 reads MNHEY; CDR2 reads SVGEGT. CDR3 DNA sequence: TGTGCCAGCAGTTACTTCTCTGGGGCCAACGTCCTGACTTTC. It yields the protein CASSYFSGANVLTF.

This clonotype was seen at least ten times. V and J are TRBV4-1 and TRBJ2-1; no clear D. CDR1 is MGHRA and CDR2 is YSYEKL in the germline V gene. The CDR3 runs 13 residues. The V gene lost 4 bases and the J gene lost 7 bases, with 11 bases spanning the gap. CDR3 region: CASSPISGNEQFF. In DNA, the CDR3 is TGCGCCAGCAGCCCAATTTCCGGGAATGAGCAGTTCTTC.

This clonotype was recorded at least ten times. This chain uses TRBV6-1 with TRBJ2-3; D call uncertain. The CDR3 is 8 amino acids. Germline V lookup: CDR1 MNHNS, CDR2 SASEGT. V shed 2 bases and J shed 15 bases, with 3 bases lying between them. CDR3 residues: CASSEIYF. The CDR3 DNA is TGTGCCAGCAGTGAAATATATTTT.

This clonotype was seen a handful of times. V usage is TRBV5-1 and J usage is TRBJ2-2; the D gene is possibly TRBD2 (6 bases). CDR1 is SGHRS and CDR2 is YFSETQ in the germline V gene. The CDR3 totals 14 residues. With 2 bases removed from V and 7 bases from J, the gap between germline ends came to 12 bases. DNA for the CDR3: TGCGCCAGCAGCTTCGGGACTCTCAACGGGGAGCTGTTTTTT. It encodes CASSFGTLNGELFF.

The rearrangement joins TRBV12-5 to TRBJ2-2; no firm D call. Trimming pared 1 base from V and 5 bases from J, leaving 2 bases between. The CDR3 has 12 residues. Germline V gene sequence: CDR1 LGHNT, CDR2 FRNRAP. CDR3 nucleotide sequence: TGTGCTAGTGGTTTGGGGACCGGGGAGCTGTTTTTT. Translated, it gives CASGLGTGELFF.

This clonotype came up a few times. The rearrangement links TRBV12-3 or TRBV12-4 to TRBJ2-5; 7 bases match TRBD2. Unmatched junction bases numbered 9, after V lost 1 base and J lost 4 bases. CDR3 length equals 16 residues. The CDR3 spells CASSLVASGGPETQYF. In DNA form, the CDR3 reads TGTGCCAGCAGTTTAGTTGCTAGCGGAGGCCCAGAGACCCAGTACTTC.

V is TRBV6-1 and J is TRBJ2-6, with 9 positions matching TRBD1. Unmatched junction bases numbered 10, after V lost 7 bases and J lost 0 bases. The CDR3 is 18 amino acids. From germline, CDR1 is MNHNS and CDR2 SASEGT. The DNA of the CDR3 is TGTGCCAGCAACCCGGGGGACAGGGTCGGCTCTGGGGCCAACGTCCTGACTTTC. Its protein product is CASNPGDRVGSGANVLTF.

The genes are TRBV5-5 and TRBJ2-3, with D unresolved. The V gene's germline CDR1 is SGHKS and CDR2 YYEKEE (reference sequence). V shed 2 bases and J shed 0 bases, with 10 bases lying between them. The CDR3 length is 15 residues. The CDR3 DNA follows: TGTGCCAGCAGCTTTCTCGACGGTAGCACAGATACGCAGTATTTT. This translates into CASSFLDGSTDTQYF.

At least ten counts were recorded for this clonotype. The chain recombines TRBV12-3 or TRBV12-4 with TRBJ2-2; a possible D gene is TRBD1 (6 bases). The ends were cut back, 4 bases at V and 13 bases at J, with 10 bases in the middle. This CDR3 region has 11 residues. The CDR3 sequence is CASSSSQGLFF. The CDR3 DNA is TGTGCCAGCAGTTCTTCACAGGGGCTGTTTTTT.

This clonotype was detected many times. V usage is TRBV6-2 or TRBV6-3 and J usage is TRBJ2-1; 14 bases agree with TRBD2. The CDR3 loop spans 19 amino acids. In germline, CDR1 is MNHEY, CDR2 SVGEGT. V shed 6 bases and J 0 bases; nucleotides not matched to a gene: 10. As DNA, the CDR3 is TGTGCCAGCAGCGCTCCGGGACTAGCGGGAGCTAGCTCCTACAATGAGCAGTTCTTC. This encodes CASSAPGLAGASSYNEQFF.

This clonotype was counted a few times. The chain uses TRBV11-2 and TRBJ2-7; TRBD2 agrees at 7 bases. The CDR3 loop spans 15 amino acids. Trimming removed 5 bases from V and 0 bases from J; junction bases left unmatched: 7. Looked up from germline, CDR1 is SGHAT and CDR2 is FQNNGV. The chain's CDR3 is CASSPDSGFSYEQYF. The CDR3 DNA is TGTGCCAGCAGCCCAGATAGCGGGTTCTCCTACGAGCAGTACTTC.

This clonotype has a count of ten or more. V is TRBV11-2 and J is TRBJ2-3, with 8 bases aligning to TRBD2. Looked up from germline, CDR1 is SGHAT and CDR2 is FQNNGV. CDR3 length: 16 amino acids. V gave up 6 bases and J gave up 2 bases; unmatched junction bases: 10. The CDR3 DNA reads TGTGCCAGCAGTCAGGTAGCTAGCGGGCCCACAGATACGCAGTATTTT. This encodes CASSQVASGPTDTQYF.

There are many counts of this clonotype. The rearrangement uses TRBV29-1 and TRBJ2-3; the match to TRBD1 covers 7 bases. Germline-derived CDR1 and CDR2 are SQVTM and ANQGSEA. The CDR3 has 13 residues. The J segment lost 2 bases and the V segment lost 6 bases, leaving 5 bases of the junction unmatched. Here the CDR3 DNA reads TGCAGCGTACAGGGGACCCCCACAGATACGCAGTATTTT. Amino acids: CSVQGTPTDTQYF.

This clonotype was observed at least ten times. V usage is TRBV7-2 and J usage is TRBJ1-1, with TRBD1 matching over 7 bases. The CDR3 covers 15 residues. Germline V gives CDR1 SGHTA, CDR2 FQGNSA. V shed 2 bases, J shed 0 bases, and the junction held 3 bases outside the gene matches. CDR3 sequence: CASSLQTGMNTEAFF. CDR3 DNA: TGTGCCAGCAGCTTACAGACAGGGATGAACACTGAAGCTTTCTTT.

The chain joins TRBV9 to TRBJ2-1; TRBD1 matches 7 bases. The germline CDR1 and CDR2 sequences are SGDLS and YYNGEE. This CDR3 is 11 amino acids long. V shed 3 bases, J shed 14 bases, and the junction held 5 bases outside the gene matches. CDR3 bases: TGTGCCAGCAGCGCACGGGACAGAAAGTTCTTC. As protein: CASSARDRKFF.

Of note for this clonotype: Possible read error: a much larger clone is one base away. The chain combines TRBV12-3 or TRBV12-4 with TRBJ1-5; the match to TRBD1 covers 8 bases. CDR3 length equals 14 residues. CDR3 amino acids: CASTLDRANQPPHF. The CDR3 coding sequence is TGTGCCAGCACCCTGGACAGGGCCAATCAGCCCCCGCATTTT.

The V and J genes are TRBV7-3 and TRBJ1-1; TRBD1 might be the D (6 bases). Trimming cost V 0 bases and J 3 bases, with 11 bases left between them. There are 15 residues in the CDR3. The V gene's germline CDR1 is SGHTA and CDR2 FQGTGA. CDR3 sequence reads: CASSLTGGEYTEAFF. Written as DNA, the CDR3 is TGTGCCAGCAGCTTAACCGGGGGCGAGTACACTGAAGCTTTCTTT.

The chain uses TRBV7-8 and TRBJ1-1; D is possibly TRBD1 (6 bases). The V gene's germline CDR1 is SGHVS and CDR2 FQNEAQ. This CDR3 is built from 14 residues. V was trimmed by 4 bases and J by 4 bases, leaving 13 bases between them. This CDR3 reads CASSSEGGPTEAFF. CDR3 coding DNA: TGTGCCAGCAGCTCCGAAGGGGGGCCCACTGAAGCTTTCTTT.

The sample holds a few counts of this clonotype. A read error may account for a junction end that differs from germline. The chain joins TRBV12-3 or TRBV12-4 to TRBJ2-7, with TRBD2 identical over 9 bases. There are 12 residues in the CDR3. The CDR3 loop reads CASSPLPGLAAF. The CDR3, as DNA: TGTGCCAGCAGCCCCCTCCCGGGACTAGCAGCTTTC.

The table lists this clonotype with a few counts. The chain uses TRBV4-1 and TRBJ1-2; the D is unclear. The CDR3 covers 16 residues. Germline V lookup: CDR1 MGHRA, CDR2 YSYEKL. Trimming removed 0 bases at V and 4 bases at J, with 15 bases between. CDR3 bases: TGCGCCAGCAGCCAAGATTGGAGCGGGTCTCCCTATGGCTACACCTTC. Encoded protein: CASSQDWSGSPYGYTF.

The chain links TRBV30 to TRBJ2-1, with TRBD2 matching 8 bases. The junction had 6 bases not matched to a gene; V was cut back by 3 bases and J by 2 bases. The V gene's germline CDR1 is GTSNPN and CDR2 SVGIG (reference sequence). CDR3 size: 15 residues. This CDR3 is CAWSPGGAPYNEQFF. In DNA, the CDR3 is TGTGCCTGGAGCCCGGGGGGGGCCCCCTACAATGAGCAGTTCTTC.

The rearrangement links TRBV6-2 or TRBV6-3 to TRBJ2-1, with D possibly being TRBD1 or TRBD2 (6 bases each). The V end lost 0 bases, the J end lost 5 bases, and 17 bases lay between the germline ends. This CDR3 is 17 amino acids long. Germline CDR1 reads MNHEY; CDR2 reads SVGEGT. The CDR3 loop reads CASSYSLTGAEHNEQFF. The CDR3 nucleotides are TGTGCCAGCAGTTACTCTTTGACGGGGGCGGAACACAATGAGCAGTTCTTC.

This rearrangement joins TRBV7-8 to TRBJ1-5, with 10 bases that match TRBD1. This CDR3 contains 15 residues. Losses at the gene ends were 5 bases for V and 6 bases for J; bases not matched to a gene: 7. Germline V gene data show CDR1 as SGHVS and CDR2 as FQNEAQ. The CDR3 sequence is CASSPDRGQTQPQHF. The CDR3 nucleotides are TGTGCCAGCAGCCCAGACAGGGGGCAAACTCAGCCCCAGCATTTT.

The sample holds many counts of this clonotype. V usage is TRBV11-3 and J usage is TRBJ2-2; TRBD2 matches 12 bases. This CDR3 contains 16 residues. J gave up 5 bases and V 4 bases, and 5 bases lay outside the gene matches. The germline CDR1 and CDR2 sequences are SGHNT and YENEEA. CDR3 sequence (DNA): TGTGCCAGCAGCTCCCGACTAGCGGGAGTTACCGGGGAGCTGTTTTTT. It specifies CASSSRLAGVTGELFF.

This clonotype was observed many times. The chain is built from TRBV13 and TRBJ2-1; tentative D call: TRBD2 (6 bases). This CDR3 contains 16 residues. V was shortened by 5 bases and J by 3 bases, with 17 bases between the two germline ends. The germline V gene has CDR1 PRHDT and CDR2 FYEKMQ (reference sequence). This CDR3 reads CASSPPALADYNEQFF. The CDR3 coding sequence is TGTGCCAGCAGCCCCCCCGCACTAGCAGACTACAATGAGCAGTTCTTC.

The gene calls are TRBV18 and TRBJ1-1; 9 bases match TRBD1. Per the germline V gene, CDR1 is KGHSH and CDR2 is LQKENI. Unmatched junction bases numbered 8, after V lost 5 bases and J lost 1 base. The CDR3 has 16 amino acids. The DNA of the CDR3 is TGTGCCAGCTCAATCAACAGGGGGCAACAGAACACTGAAGCTTTCTTT. Translated, it gives CASSINRGQQNTEAFF.

This clonotype appeared many times. The chain employs TRBV5-1 and TRBJ2-3; TRBD1 aligns across 10 bases. Germline CDR1 is SGHRS and CDR2 is YFSETQ. Unmatched junction bases numbered 10, after V lost 4 bases and J lost 5 bases. This CDR3 has 16 amino acids. CDR3 DNA: TGCGCCAGCAGCCAGGAGACAGGGGGCAAGGTAGATACGCAGTATTTT. This gives the protein CASSQETGGKVDTQYF.